Shown below are 6 T cell receptor beta chains from a single sample sequenced in a study of control samples from healthy donors and cancer patients. Measured with immunoSEQ multiplex PCR; TCRdb has only the in-frame clones, and not every one. In the table there are approximately 46,000 clones, around 87% of which are singletons. Sequenced: PBMCs. The source of these receptors is a woman aged 55-70 years with lung cancer.

The chain uses TRBV27 and TRBJ1-5; a weak D match, TRBD1 (6 bases). Germline V gene sequence: CDR1 MNHEY, CDR2 SMNVEV (reference sequence). This CDR3 region has 15 residues. Trimming took 2 bases from V and 7 from J, leaving 15 bases between them. The CDR3 here is CASSLTGHDDQPQHF. CDR3 DNA: TGTGCCAGCAGTTTAACGGGACACGACGACCAGCCCCAGCATTTT.

This chain joins TRBV30 and TRBJ1-1; D unresolved. CDR1 and CDR2 from the germline V gene are GTSNPN and SVGIG (reference sequence). The CDR3 runs 14 residues. V was shortened by 2 bases and J by 3 bases, with 13 bases between the two germline ends. The CDR3 nucleotides are TGTGCCTGGAGTTCGGGATCGGGAGACACTGAAGCTTTCTTT. This encodes CAWSSGSGDTEAFF.

The chain combines TRBV19 with TRBJ1-5; D gene ambiguous. The CDR3 covers 15 residues. Germline CDR1 is LNHDA and CDR2 is SQIVND (reference sequence). The V end was cut by 1 base, the J end by 7 bases, with 14 bases between. In DNA form, the CDR3 reads TGTGCCAGTAGTATAGCCCTGATGGGTGGCCAGCCCCAGCATTTT. Its translation is CASSIALMGGQPQHF.

About this clone: At one end the junction does not follow the germline gene, possibly because of a read error. The same CDR3 arises from other DNA sequences in this sample as well. This chain links TRBV7-9 with TRBJ1-1; TRBD1 might be the D (5 bases). The length of the CDR3 is 14 residues. Per germline, CDR1 SEHNR and CDR2 FQNEAQ (reference sequence). The CDR3 region has the DNA TGTGCCAGCAGCTCAGACAGCTATCTCACTGAAGCTTTCTTC. It translates to CASSSDSYLTEAFF.

The chain is built from TRBV6-2 or TRBV6-3 and TRBJ1-1, with D maybe TRBD1 (6 bases). Germline lookup yields CDR1 MNHEY and CDR2 SVGEGT. The V gene lost 5 bases and the J gene lost 1 base, with 17 bases spanning the gap. The CDR3 is 16 amino acids. CDR3 nucleotides: TGTGCCAGCAGTCGACATGGAGACAGGCAGAACACTGAAGCTTTCTTT. It codes for CASSRHGDRQNTEAFF.

This chain connects TRBV14 to TRBJ2-1; 7 bases line up with TRBD2. CDR3 length: 18 amino acids. Germline CDR1 SGHDN, CDR2 FVKESK. After removal of 0 bases from V and 3 bases from J, the junction contained 11 bases not matched to a gene. This CDR3 reads CASSQDVWGLADYNEQFF. CDR3 DNA: TGTGCCAGCAGCCAAGATGTATGGGGTCTAGCGGACTACAATGAGCAGTTCTTC.